The 15 T cell receptor beta chains given below trace back to one sample, sequenced in a study of regulatory T cells in long-lasting Graves disease. Time point: persistent/refractory GD, antithyroid drugs over 5 years with positive TRAb. The TCR library was made from RNA that had been extracted from PBMCs in TRIzol. Arm-PCR with iRepertoire HTBI primers amplified the CDR3 regions for these TCR beta libraries. MiXCR was run by TCRdb on the multiplex PCR reads, yielding one entry per CDR3 protein. This sample has about 450,000 distinct CDR3 sequences; around 24% occur once, and the top ten carry around 24%. Sample: peripheral blood mononuclear cells (PBMCs), taken when the disease was refractory, from a patient treated with antithyroid drugs. These receptors were collected from a female donor with Graves disease.

This clonotype has just a few counts. V gene TRBV28 combines with J gene TRBJ2-7; no clear D. In germline, CDR1 is MDHEN, CDR2 SYDVKM. CDR3 length: 13 amino acids. Deletions cut 7 bases from V and 3 bases from J, with 13 bases between. CDR3: CASTTDGNYEQYF. The CDR3 DNA is TGTGCCAGCACCACCGACGGCAACTACGAGCAGTACTTC.

This clonotype was seen repeatedly, ten times or more. This chain links TRBV20-1 with TRBJ2-5; D uncertain. V was clipped by 3 bases and J by 2 bases, with 16 bases between them. CDR1 and CDR2 (germline): DFQATT, SNEGSKA (reference sequence). The CDR3 runs to 15 residues. CDR3 sequence (DNA): TGCAGTGCTAGTTATCCGCCTCGTGATCAAGAGACCCAGTACTTC. Translation gives CSASYPPRDQETQYF.

The table lists this clonotype with many counts. This chain joins TRBV28 and TRBJ1-2, with no clear D. This CDR3 spans 11 amino acids. Germline CDR1 is MDHEN and CDR2 is SYDVKM. V gave up 5 bases and J gave up 8 bases, with 9 bases separating them. The CDR3 spells CASSLSEGYTF. CDR3 nucleotides: TGTGCCAGCAGTCTCTCAGAGGGCTACACCTTC.

The chain is built from TRBV5-4 and TRBJ2-7; 7 nucleotides agree with TRBD2. Trimming took 2 bases from V and 6 from J; bases not matched to a gene: 5. This CDR3 contains 13 residues. CDR1 is SGHNT, CDR2 YYREEE, per germline (reference sequence). The CDR3 here is CASSFGTIPEQYF. CDR3 in DNA: TGTGCCAGCAGCTTTGGGACTATACCCGAGCAGTACTTC. Looking up the rest from reference TRBV5-4 and TRBJ2-7 gives the full variable domain: ETGVTQSPTHLIKTRGQQVTLRCSSQSGHNTVSWYQQALGQGPQFIFQYYREEENGRGNFPPRFSGLQFPNYSSELNVNALELDDSALYLCASSFGTIPEQYFGPGTRLTVT.

This chain uses TRBV30 with TRBJ2-2; D is perhaps TRBD1 or TRBD2 (7 bases each). This CDR3 region has 17 residues. Germline values: CDR1 GTSNPN, CDR2 SVGIG (reference sequence). V was shortened by 1 base and J by 5 bases, with 20 bases between the two germline ends. The CDR3 protein is CAWSAKFLADRTGELFF. The DNA of the CDR3 is TGTGCCTGGAGTGCCAAATTTCTAGCGGACAGGACCGGGGAGCTGTTTTTT.

This rearrangement joins TRBV9 to TRBJ1-2; D is unresolved. CDR1 and CDR2 from the germline V gene are SGDLS and YYNGEE. Trimming removed 0 bases at V and 7 bases at J, with 10 bases between. The CDR3 is made up of 13 amino acids. The CDR3 DNA follows: TGTGCCAGCAGCGTAGGAGCCAGGTCTGGCTACACCTTC. Amino acid sequence: CASSVGARSGYTF.

The J gene is TRBJ2-1, the V gene TRBV20-1; 10 bases align to TRBD2. V shed 5 bases, J shed 7 bases, and the junction held 5 bases outside the gene matches. The CDR3 runs 13 residues. Germline loops: CDR1 DFQATT, CDR2 SNEGSKA (reference sequence). CDR3 protein: CSAGGLAENEQFF. CDR3 in DNA: TGCAGTGCTGGTGGACTAGCGGAGAATGAGCAGTTCTTC.

This clonotype was picked up many times. This chain uses TRBV3-1 with TRBJ1-4; D is undetermined. The CDR3 loop spans 13 amino acids. Germline CDR1 reads LGHDT; CDR2 reads YNNKEL (reference sequence). Trimming took off 4 bases at V and 8 bases at J, with 11 bases between the two ends. This CDR3 is CASSRSDQEKLFF. CDR3 DNA sequence: TGTGCCAGCAGCCGCTCAGATCAAGAAAAACTGTTTTTT.

This clonotype has just a few counts. The chain links TRBV10-3 to TRBJ2-7, with a possible D match to TRBD2 (5 bases). CDR1 and CDR2 (germline): ENHRY, SYGVKD. There are 12 residues in the CDR3. V gave up 11 bases and J gave up 5 bases, with 16 bases separating them. The CDR3 region has the DNA TGTGCCTCGGCTGCGGGTCGGAACGAGCAGTACTTC. Protein sequence: CASAAGRNEQYF.

The CDR3 coding sequence is TGTGCCAGCAGCGCCCGCAGGGGACCCACTGAAGCTTTCTTT. Its protein product is CASSARRGPTEAFF. This rearrangement joins TRBV7-9 to TRBJ1-1, with a weak D call TRBD1 (6 bases). The CDR3 is 14 residues long. V was pared by 5 bases and J by 4 bases, with 14 bases between. The germline V gene encodes CDR1 SEHNR and CDR2 FQNEAQ (reference sequence). Variable domain in full (rest from reference TRBV7-9 and TRBJ1-1): DTGVSQNPRHKITKRGQNVTFRCDPISEHNRLYWYRQTLGQGPEFLTYFQNEAQLEKSRLLSDRFSAERPKGSFSTLEIQRTEQGDSAMYLCASSARRGPTEAFFGQGTRLTVV.

This clonotype showed up just once. This chain's CDR3 is CASSQDPGTTNTGELFF. The CDR3 coding sequence is TGCGCCAGCAGCCAAGACCCCGGGACGACGAACACCGGGGAGCTGTTTTTT. The chain links TRBV4-3 to TRBJ2-2; the D call may be TRBD1 or TRBD2 (5 bases each). Germline V gene data show CDR1 as LGHNA and CDR2 as YSLEER. The CDR3 length is 17 residues. Between the trimmed V and J ends, which lost 0 bases and 0 bases, there was a span of 11 bases.

This clonotype was seen ten or more times. The chain uses TRBV2 and TRBJ1-1; 9 bases match TRBD1. Germline V lookup: CDR1 SNHLY, CDR2 FYNNEI. The CDR3 is 15 residues long. V gave up 7 bases and J gave up 0 bases; unmatched junction bases: 6. CDR3 protein: CASKGQGRVNTEAFF. The CDR3, as DNA: TGTGCCAGCAAAGGACAGGGGCGGGTGAACACTGAAGCTTTCTTT.

The rearrangement uses TRBV7-2 and TRBJ1-2; a possible D gene is TRBD1 (6 bases). This CDR3 has 14 residues. Germline loops: CDR1 SGHTA, CDR2 FQGNSA. Trimming removed 0 bases from V and 6 bases from J, with 11 bases in between. CDR3 DNA sequence: TGTGCCAGCAGCTTAGCTCGGGGGGCGAATGGCTACACCTTC. Amino acids: CASSLARGANGYTF. Combining the CDR3 with reference TRBV7-2 and TRBJ1-2 gives the whole variable domain GAGVSQSPSNKVTEKGKDVELRCDPISGHTALYWYRQSLGQGLEFLIYFQGNSAPDKSGLPSDRFSAERTGGSVSTLTIQRTQQEDSAVYLCASSLARGANGYTFGSGTRLTVV.

The genes are TRBV2 and TRBJ1-1; tentatively, D is TRBD1 (6 bases). This CDR3 is 14 amino acids long. The germline V and J ends were trimmed by 0 bases and 9 bases, with 14 bases remaining between them. Germline values: CDR1 SNHLY, CDR2 FYNNEI. The CDR3 sequence: CASSEAGPGHKAFF. The CDR3, as DNA: TGTGCCAGCAGTGAAGCGGGTCCGGGACACAAAGCTTTCTTT.

This clonotype was seen repeatedly, ten times or more. J is TRBJ1-1 and V is TRBV30, with D maybe TRBD1 (5 bases). Deletions cut 5 bases from V and 3 bases from J, with 10 bases between. Germline-derived CDR1 and CDR2 are GTSNPN and SVGIG (reference sequence). The length of the CDR3 is 12 residues. The CDR3 DNA reads as TGTGCCTGGTCTCGGGGGGACACTGAAGCTTTCTTT. Translation: CAWSRGDTEAFF.